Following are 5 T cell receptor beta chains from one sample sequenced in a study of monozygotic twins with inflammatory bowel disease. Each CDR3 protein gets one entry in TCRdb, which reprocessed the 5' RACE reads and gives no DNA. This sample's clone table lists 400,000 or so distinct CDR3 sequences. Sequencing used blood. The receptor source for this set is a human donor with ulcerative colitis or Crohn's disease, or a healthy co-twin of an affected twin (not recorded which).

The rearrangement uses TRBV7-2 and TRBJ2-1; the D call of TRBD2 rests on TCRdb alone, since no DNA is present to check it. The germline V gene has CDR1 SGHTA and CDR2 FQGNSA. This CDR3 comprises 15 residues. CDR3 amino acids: CASSLGQYPYNEQFF.

The CDR3 reads CASSLGLAPETQYF. V is TRBV7-2 and J is TRBJ2-5; TCRdb's D call, TRBD2, is unchecked because there is no DNA. The CDR3 contains 14 residues. CDR1 is SGHTA and CDR2 is FQGNSA in the germline V gene.

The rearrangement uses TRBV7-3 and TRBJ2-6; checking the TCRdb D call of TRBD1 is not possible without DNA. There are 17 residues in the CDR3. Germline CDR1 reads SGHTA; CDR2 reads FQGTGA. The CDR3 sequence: CASSPSPGAEGANVLTF.

CDR3 sequence reads: CSVKRGSSYNEQFF. The chain joins TRBV29-1 to TRBJ2-1. This CDR3 spans 14 amino acids. The germline CDR1 and CDR2 sequences are SQVTM and ANQGSEA.

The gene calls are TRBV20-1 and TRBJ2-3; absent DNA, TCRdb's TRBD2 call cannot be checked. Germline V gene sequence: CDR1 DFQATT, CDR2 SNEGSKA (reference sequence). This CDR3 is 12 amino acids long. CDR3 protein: CSALAGADTQYF.